The 22 T cell receptor beta chains given below trace back to one sample, sequenced in a study of blood T cells in healthy people across ages. PCR was performed a second time for about 6 to 12 cycles using a sample-barcoded 5' primer and a J-beta primer mix. TCRdb re-analysed the 5' RACE reads in MiXCR, keeping a single row per CDR3 protein. The table lists around 1,900,000 distinct CDR3 sequences, approximately 39% of them singletons, with more than 20% in the top ten. Sample: blood. The receptors were sampled from a human donor in good health.

On this clonotype itself: The junction departs from germline at one end; a sequencing error may be responsible. This chain links TRBV7-2 with TRBJ2-4, with D perhaps matching TRBD1 or TRBD2 (5 bases each). This CDR3 region has 17 residues. Germline V CDR1 and CDR2: SGHTA, FQGNSA. This chain's CDR3 is CASSPRVGEIAKNIRYF. Here the CDR3 DNA reads TGTGCCAGCAGCCCTAGGGTGGGGGAAATAGCCAAAAACATTCGGTACTTC. Complete variable domain (other parts from reference TRBV7-2 and TRBJ2-4): GAGVSQSPSNKVTEKGKDVELRCDPISGHTALYWYRQSLGQGLEFLIYFQGNSAPDKSGLPSDRFSAERTGGSVSTLTIQRTQQEDSAVYLCASSPRVGEIAKNIRYFGAGTRLSVL.

The chain uses TRBV12-3 or TRBV12-4 and TRBJ2-5; D may be TRBD2 (6 bases). V was clipped by 6 bases and J by 11 bases, with 22 bases between them. This CDR3 region has 14 residues. CDR3 loop: CASRAAGTVGEQYF. The CDR3 coding sequence is TGTGCCAGCAGAGCCGCGGGGACTGTGGGTGAGCAGTACTTC.

The V gene is TRBV20-1, the J gene TRBJ2-7, with unresolved D. Trimming took off 2 bases at V and 2 bases at J, with 10 bases between the two ends. This CDR3 spans 13 amino acids. CDR1 is DFQATT and CDR2 is SNEGSKA in the germline V gene (reference sequence). CDR3 amino acids: CSARNLRTYEQYF. The CDR3 DNA is TGCAGTGCTAGAAATTTGAGAACCTACGAGCAGTACTTC.

This chain joins TRBV6-6 and TRBJ2-3; D not resolved. The V end lost 0 bases, the J end lost 2 bases, and 12 bases lay between the germline ends. Germline CDR1 reads MNHNY; CDR2 reads SVGAGI (reference sequence). The CDR3 loop spans 16 amino acids. The CDR3 loop reads CASSYSSLSSTDTQYF. The CDR3 bases are TGTGCCAGCAGTTACTCGTCTCTTTCCTCCACAGATACGCAGTATTTT.

The J gene is TRBJ2-3, the V gene TRBV2; D remains ambiguous. The CDR3 sequence is 11 residues long. V gave up 1 base and J gave up 9 bases, with 5 bases separating them. CDR1 is SNHLY and CDR2 is FYNNEI in the germline V gene. CDR3 residues: CASSEGATQYF. In DNA, the CDR3 is TGTGCCAGCAGTGAAGGGGCGACGCAGTATTTT.

The chain carries TRBV29-1 and TRBJ2-2, with D perhaps being TRBD1 or TRBD2 (5 bases each). Trimming cost V 6 bases and J 4 bases, with 9 bases left between them. Germline CDR1 SQVTM, CDR2 ANQGSEA. The CDR3 covers 12 residues. The CDR3 region is CSVWGFTGELFF. In nucleotides, the CDR3 is TGCAGCGTCTGGGGGTTCACCGGGGAGCTGTTTTTT.

The chain is built from TRBV4-1 and TRBJ2-1; weak D call: TRBD2 (5 bases). This CDR3 spans 16 amino acids. The V gene's germline CDR1 is MGHRA and CDR2 YSYEKL. The V end lost 2 bases, the J end lost 2 bases, and 13 bases lay between the germline ends. The CDR3 reads CASSQMERGTYNEQFF. In DNA, the CDR3 is TGCGCCAGCAGCCAAATGGAACGGGGAACCTACAATGAGCAGTTCTTC.

The chain has TRBV20-1 and TRBJ1-1, with 7 nucleotides matching TRBD1. V shed 2 bases, J shed 11 bases, and the junction held 5 bases outside the gene matches. Germline V CDR1 and CDR2: DFQATT, SNEGSKA (reference sequence). The CDR3 consists of 11 residues. The CDR3 sequence: CSARQGGRAFF. CDR3 coding DNA: TGCAGTGCTAGACAGGGGGGGAGGGCTTTCTTT.

The rearrangement links TRBV9 to TRBJ2-7; D is possibly TRBD1 (6 bases). The CDR3 sequence is 15 residues long. Per germline, CDR1 SGDLS and CDR2 YYNGEE. Trimming cost V 4 bases and J 4 bases, with 18 bases left between them. CDR3 DNA: TGTGCCAGCAGCCCAACGGGACAACTTGGTTACGAGCAGTACTTC. It specifies CASSPTGQLGYEQYF. The full variable domain, completed using reference TRBV9 and TRBJ2-7, is DSGVTQTPKHLITATGQRVTLRCSPRSGDLSVYWYQQSLDQGLQFLIQYYNGEERAKGNILERFSAQQFPDLHSELNLSSLELGDSALYFCASSPTGQLGYEQYFGPGTRLTVT.

This clonotype showed up just a few times. This chain connects TRBV4-2 to TRBJ2-7; the D gene is possibly TRBD1 (6 bases). From germline, CDR1 is LGHNA and CDR2 YNFKEQ. The CDR3 consists of 15 residues. Trimming took 3 bases from V and 2 from J, leaving 14 bases between them. The CDR3 DNA is TGTGCCAGCAGCCAGAGTCCGGACAGACCCTACGAGCAGTACTTC. This sequence encodes CASSQSPDRPYEQYF.

This CDR3 reads CASSQRSPLEVENSPLHF. The CDR3 DNA follows: TGCGCCAGCAGCCAACGATCCCCCTTAGAAGTAGAGAATTCACCCCTCCACTTT. The rearrangement uses TRBV4-1 and TRBJ1-6, with D unclear. CDR1 is MGHRA, CDR2 YSYEKL, per germline. The CDR3 is 18 residues long. Trimming removed 2 bases from V and 7 bases from J, with 21 bases in between.

J is TRBJ1-2 and V is TRBV29-1, with D maybe TRBD1 (6 bases). CDR1 is SQVTM and CDR2 is ANQGSEA in the germline V gene. Trimming left V 3 bases short and J 6 bases short, with 20 bases between. This CDR3 has 15 amino acids. CDR3 sequence (DNA): TGCAGCGTTGACGGGGATCGCAGGGGAGGTAATGGCTACACCTTC. It specifies CSVDGDRRGGNGYTF.

The chain uses TRBV12-3 or TRBV12-4 and TRBJ1-1; TRBD1 matches at 8 bases. The ends lost 6 bases at V and 11 bases at J; junction bases unmatched: 14. CDR3 length: 14 residues. The CDR3 reads CASSPPPAGGQAFF. CDR3 nucleotide sequence: TGTGCCAGCAGCCCACCCCCGGCAGGGGGCCAGGCTTTCTTT.

V gene TRBV6-2 or TRBV6-3 combines with J gene TRBJ2-3; TRBD1 matches at 9 bases. Germline V lookup: CDR1 MNHEY, CDR2 SVGEGT. The V segment lost 2 bases and the J segment 6 bases; nucleotides outside the gene matches: 6. The CDR3 runs 15 residues. The CDR3 bases are TGTGCCAGCAGTTACCTGGACAGGGGATTGGATACGCAGTATTTT. Residues: CASSYLDRGLDTQYF.

About this clonotype itself: One junction end disagrees with the germline gene, perhaps due to a read error. This chain uses TRBV27 with TRBJ2-1; 8 bases map to TRBD1. The V gene's germline CDR1 is MNHEY and CDR2 SMNVEV (reference sequence). This CDR3 is built from 16 residues. In DNA form, the CDR3 reads TGTGTCAGCAGTTTTGGACAGGGAAGGGGCTACAATGAGCAGTTCTTC. Amino acids: CVSSFGQGRGYNEQFF.

V gene TRBV20-1 combines with J gene TRBJ2-7; D is unresolved. The CDR3 contains 13 residues. The germline V gene encodes CDR1 DFQATT and CDR2 SNEGSKA (reference sequence). V dropped 6 bases and J dropped 5 bases, with 17 bases sitting between them. In nucleotides, the CDR3 is TGCAGTGCCCGGACCCCCAGGTCGGACGAGCAGTACTTC. Protein product: CSARTPRSDEQYF.

V gene TRBV4-3 combines with J gene TRBJ2-3; D possibly corresponds to TRBD2 (5 bases). The CDR3 has 15 amino acids. CDR1 LGHNA and CDR2 YSLEER come from the germline V gene. V lost 1 base and J lost 6, with 14 bases in between. CDR3 region: CASSQAVTSGDTQYF. CDR3 nucleotides: TGCGCCAGCAGCCAAGCGGTCACTAGTGGCGATACGCAGTATTTT.

The chain links TRBV20-1 to TRBJ2-5; D perhaps matches TRBD1 (6 bases). Trimming stripped 0 bases from V and 0 bases from J, with 17 bases between. This CDR3 has 17 amino acids. Germline CDR1 and CDR2: DFQATT and SNEGSKA (reference sequence). DNA of the CDR3: TGCAGTGCTAGAGATAGGGGGACCGAATCGTACCAAGAGACCCAGTACTTC. It specifies CSARDRGTESYQETQYF.

Note on this clonotype: Germline is not matched at one junction end, which may reflect a read error. This chain connects TRBV4-3 to TRBJ2-7; 7 bases map to TRBD2. This CDR3 comprises 14 residues. From germline, CDR1 is LGHNA and CDR2 YSLEER. The CDR3 reads CASSRSMAGDEQYF. The CDR3 nucleotides read TGCGCCAGCAGCCGCTCCATGGCGGGGGACGAGCAGTACTTT.

The V gene is TRBV7-8, the J gene TRBJ1-5, with TRBD1 identical over 9 bases. The CDR3 totals 15 residues. Germline V gene sequence: CDR1 SGHVS, CDR2 FQNEAQ. The V and J ends lost 2 bases and 6 bases, in that order; junction bases with no gene match: 5. CDR3 loop: CASSLFRDRVQPQHF. The CDR3 DNA follows: TGTGCCAGCAGCTTATTCCGGGACAGGGTTCAGCCCCAGCATTTT.

This clonotype was counted a few times. The junction shows a germline mismatch at one end, possibly a read error. The chain employs TRBV5-6 and TRBJ1-1; D remains unclear. The CDR3 is 13 residues long. Germline CDR1 reads SGHDT; CDR2 reads YYEEEE. CDR3 region: CASSLGRFTEAFF. The CDR3 nucleotides read TGTGCCAGCAGTTTGGGGAGGTTTACTGAAGCTTTCTTT. The full variable domain, in which reference TRBV5-6 and TRBJ1-1 provide the parts outside the CDR3, is DAGVTQSPTHLIKTRGQQVTLRCSPKSGHDTVSWYQQALGQGPQFIFQYYEEEERQRGNFPDRFSGHQFPNYSSELNVNALLLGDSALYLCASSLGRFTEAFFGQGTRLTVV.

The chain carries TRBV27 and TRBJ1-2; D uncertain. This CDR3 contains 15 residues. Trimming cost V 1 base and J 2 bases, with 11 bases left between them. The germline gives CDR1 MNHEY, CDR2 SMNVEV (reference sequence). The CDR3 sequence is CASSLWAGTNYGYTF. CDR3 in DNA: TGTGCCAGCAGTTTATGGGCGGGCACCAACTATGGCTACACCTTC.